The present entry profiles one TCR beta chain with its context. These data come from a study of cytomegalovirus exposure and HLA in healthy donors. The PCR used 60 Vbeta and 13 Jbeta primers. Only in-frame clones appear in the TCRdb table, and some are missing; sequencing was by immunoSEQ multiplex PCR. The sample lists about 52,000 clones, about three quarters occurring once. Germline CDR1 and CDR2: SEHNR and FQNEAQ (reference sequence). CDR3 size: 13 residues. Trimming stripped 5 bases from V and 9 bases from J, with 16 bases between. The source is a woman aged 45 to 65 in good health and CMV-seronegative. Sequenced material: PBMCs. The chain employs TRBV7-9 and TRBJ1-1; D call uncertain. CDR3 region: CASSPGPEQKAFF. As DNA, the CDR3 is TGTGCCAGCAGCCCCGGTCCTGAGCAAAAAGCTTTCTTT.